These T cell receptor beta chains were read from a single sample in a study of blood T cell repertoires in COVID-19. Using immunoSEQ multiplex PCR, the repertoire was profiled, and TCRdb retains in-frame clones only, with some absent. The sample lists 200,000 to 250,000 clones; 70% to 90% were seen once. Sample: PBMCs or T cells enriched from blood (not recorded which). The receptors originated from a woman aged 40-49 years with acute COVID-19. Each CDR3 is given with its conserved first and last residue. A D gene is named only where the DNA matches it firmly. Only part of the rows carry a size: once, few, many, or a class if the clone is expanded.

v_call: TRBV7-8
clone_size: NA
d_call: TRBD2
j_call: TRBJ2-1
cdr3_aa: CASSLTGGLTYNEQFF
cdr3_nt: TGTGCCAGCAGCTTAACTGGGGGACTAACCTACAATGAGCAGTTCTTC

v_call: TRBV18
clone_size: NA
d_call: NA
j_call: TRBJ2-1
cdr3_aa: CASSADTGWNEQFF
cdr3_nt: TGTGCCAGCTCGGCGGACACAGGGTGGAATGAGCAGTTCTTC

v_call: TRBV6-5
clone_size: many
d_call: TRBD2
j_call: TRBJ2-1
cdr3_aa: CASSYRGLAGLNEQFF
cdr3_nt: TGTGCCAGCAGTTACCGAGGACTAGCGGGTTTAAATGAGCAGTTCTTC

v_call: TRBV3-1/TRBV3-2
clone_size: NA
d_call: TRBD2
j_call: TRBJ2-7
cdr3_aa: CASSQEIASGSPQYF
cdr3_nt: TGTGCCAGCAGCCAAGAAATTGCTAGCGGTTCACCCCAGTACTTC

v_call: TRBV19
clone_size: few
d_call: TRBD2
j_call: TRBJ2-3
cdr3_aa: CASSTGLAGTDTQYF
cdr3_nt: TGTGCCAGTAGTACGGGACTAGCGGGCACAGATACGCAGTATTTT

v_call: TRBV3-1/TRBV3-2
clone_size: NA
d_call: NA
j_call: TRBJ1-5
cdr3_aa: CASSFSPGQPQHF
cdr3_nt: TGTGCCAGCAGCTTCAGCCCAGGGCAGCCCCAGCATTTT

v_call: TRBV5-7
clone_size: NA
d_call: NA
j_call: TRBJ1-5
cdr3_aa: CAGRGINQPQHF
cdr3_nt: TGTGCCGGGAGGGGGATCAATCAGCCCCAGCATTTT

v_call: TRBV4-2
clone_size: NA
d_call: TRBD2
j_call: TRBJ2-7
cdr3_aa: CASSQETSVTSSYEQYF
cdr3_nt: TGTGCCAGCAGCCAAGAAACTAGCGTGACGAGCTCCTACGAGCAGTACTTC

v_call: TRBV11-3
clone_size: NA
d_call: NA
j_call: TRBJ2-2
cdr3_aa: CASSLVAGELFF
cdr3_nt: TGTGCCAGCAGCTTAGTGGCTGGGGAGCTGTTTTTT

v_call: TRBV28
clone_size: once
d_call: TRBD2
j_call: TRBJ2-1
cdr3_aa: CASSSSGSSYNEQFF
cdr3_nt: TGTGCCAGCAGTTCCAGCGGGAGCTCCTACAATGAGCAGTTCTTC

v_call: TRBV7-9
clone_size: NA
d_call: TRBD2
j_call: TRBJ2-7
cdr3_aa: CASSLAVAGTNEQYF
cdr3_nt: TGTGCCAGCAGCTTAGCGGTAGCGGGAACCAACGAGCAGTACTTC

v_call: TRBV7-2
clone_size: NA
d_call: TRBD1
j_call: TRBJ2-5
cdr3_aa: CASSLLAKSQGAQETQYF
cdr3_nt: TGTGCCAGCAGCTTATTAGCCAAAAGCCAGGGGGCCCAAGAGACCCAGTACTTC

v_call: TRBV7-2
clone_size: NA
d_call: NA
j_call: TRBJ2-3
cdr3_aa: CASSTITIGTQYF
cdr3_nt: TGTGCCAGCAGCACAATCACTATCGGTACGCAGTATTTT

v_call: TRBV19
clone_size: once
d_call: TRBD2
j_call: TRBJ2-3
cdr3_aa: CASIPTSGSPDTQYF
cdr3_nt: TGTGCCAGTATTCCGACTAGCGGGAGTCCAGATACGCAGTATTTT

v_call: TRBV7-6
clone_size: NA
d_call: NA
j_call: TRBJ2-2
cdr3_aa: CASSSSTASVAGELFF
cdr3_nt: TGTGCCAGCAGCTCTTCCACGGCTAGCGTAGCCGGGGAGCTGTTTTTT

v_call: TRBV5-1
clone_size: NA
d_call: NA
j_call: TRBJ2-2
cdr3_aa: CASSLSRHANTGELFF
cdr3_nt: TGCGCCAGCAGCTTGAGTAGACACGCGAACACCGGGGAGCTGTTTTTT

v_call: TRBV6-1
clone_size: NA
d_call: NA
j_call: TRBJ2-1
cdr3_aa: CASSERRGYDEQFF
cdr3_nt: TGTGCCAGCAGTGAGAGGAGAGGCTACGATGAGCAGTTCTTC

v_call: TRBV7-9
clone_size: NA
d_call: NA
j_call: TRBJ2-7
cdr3_aa: CASSPGDLRRVEQYF
cdr3_nt: TGTGCCAGCAGCCCGGGGGACCTTCGAAGAGTCGAGCAGTACTTC

v_call: TRBV7-8
clone_size: NA
d_call: NA
j_call: TRBJ1-5
cdr3_aa: CASSPTIWQGPNQPQHF
cdr3_nt: TGTGCCAGCAGCCCAACCATATGGCAGGGCCCCAATCAGCCCCAGCATTTT

v_call: TRBV24-1
clone_size: NA
d_call: NA
j_call: TRBJ1-3
cdr3_aa: CATSDKTSGTIYF
cdr3_nt: TGTGCCACCAGTGATAAAACAAGTGGCACCATATATTTT

v_call: TRBV5-1
clone_size: NA
d_call: TRBD2
j_call: TRBJ2-1
cdr3_aa: CASSSPRSGGEQFF
cdr3_nt: TGCGCCAGCAGCTCACCGCGCTCGGGGGGTGAGCAGTTCTTC

v_call: TRBV18
clone_size: NA
d_call: NA
j_call: TRBJ2-7
cdr3_aa: CASSPRRGYDEQYF
cdr3_nt: TGTGCCAGCTCACCACGGAGAGGTTACGACGAGCAGTACTTC

v_call: TRBV6-2/TRBV6-3
clone_size: NA
d_call: NA
j_call: TRBJ2-6
cdr3_aa: CASSYPTILTF
cdr3_nt: TGTGCCAGCAGTTACCCGACTATTCTGACTTTC

v_call: TRBV23-1
clone_size: once
d_call: NA
j_call: TRBJ2-7
cdr3_aa: CASISYYEQYF
cdr3_nt: TGCGCCAGCATTTCCTACTACGAGCAGTACTTC

v_call: TRBV3-1/TRBV3-2
clone_size: once
d_call: TRBD2
j_call: TRBJ2-7
cdr3_aa: CASSQAPGTSGYEQYF
cdr3_nt: TGTGCCAGCAGCCAAGCCCCCGGGACTAGCGGGTACGAGCAGTACTTC

v_call: TRBV20-1
clone_size: NA
d_call: NA
j_call: TRBJ2-7
cdr3_aa: CSASQGTYEQYF
cdr3_nt: TGCAGTGCTAGTCAGGGTACCTACGAGCAGTACTTC

v_call: TRBV7-3
clone_size: NA
d_call: TRBD1
j_call: TRBJ2-5
cdr3_aa: CASSSSADRGRETQYF
cdr3_nt: TGTGCCAGCAGCTCCTCCGCTGACAGGGGGCGAGAGACCCAGTACTTC

v_call: TRBV19
clone_size: NA
d_call: NA
j_call: TRBJ2-1
cdr3_aa: CASSQAGSPYNEQFF
cdr3_nt: TGTGCCAGTAGCCAGGCTGGGTCTCCCTACAATGAGCAGTTCTTC

v_call: TRBV6-4
clone_size: NA
d_call: NA
j_call: TRBJ2-1
cdr3_aa: CASSDSVGLASYNEQFF
cdr3_nt: TGTGCCAGCAGTGACTCGGTGGGTCTAGCGAGCTACAATGAGCAGTTCTTC

v_call: TRBV28
clone_size: NA
d_call: TRBD2
j_call: TRBJ2-1
cdr3_aa: CASSGGGASSNEQFF
cdr3_nt: TGTGCCAGCTCTGGCGGGGGGGCGAGCTCGAATGAGCAGTTCTTC

v_call: TRBV27
clone_size: NA
d_call: NA
j_call: TRBJ2-7
cdr3_aa: CASSSSYEQYF
cdr3_nt: TGTGCCAGCAGTTCTAGCTACGAGCAGTACTTC

v_call: TRBV2
clone_size: NA
d_call: TRBD2
j_call: TRBJ2-3
cdr3_aa: CASTGGSGTDTQYF
cdr3_nt: TGTGCCAGCACGGGGGGGTCCGGCACAGATACGCAGTATTTT

v_call: TRBV28
clone_size: many
d_call: TRBD1
j_call: TRBJ1-2
cdr3_aa: CASSRPPGGDGYTF
cdr3_nt: TGTGCCAGCAGCCGACCCCCAGGGGGAGATGGCTACACCTTC

v_call: TRBV13
clone_size: NA
d_call: TRBD2
j_call: TRBJ2-2
cdr3_aa: CASSPREGLALNTGELFF
cdr3_nt: TGTGCCAGCAGCCCCCGAGAGGGACTAGCCTTGAACACCGGGGAGCTGTTTTTT

v_call: TRBV18
clone_size: NA
d_call: TRBD1
j_call: TRBJ1-2
cdr3_aa: CASSPGTGEVGYTF
cdr3_nt: TGTGCCAGCTCACCCGGGACAGGGGAAGTTGGCTACACCTTC

v_call: TRBV6-5
clone_size: NA
d_call: NA
j_call: TRBJ1-5
cdr3_aa: CASLRAANQPQHF
cdr3_nt: TGTGCCAGCCTTCGTGCGGCAAATCAGCCCCAGCATTTT

v_call: TRBV18
clone_size: NA
d_call: NA
j_call: TRBJ1-5
cdr3_aa: CASSLGTGQVNQPQHF
cdr3_nt: TGTGCCAGCTCACTAGGAACGGGACAAGTCAATCAGCCCCAGCATTTT

v_call: TRBV19
clone_size: NA
d_call: TRBD1
j_call: TRBJ1-6
cdr3_aa: CASSGGDRLNSPLHF
cdr3_nt: TGTGCCAGTAGTGGAGGGGACAGGCTTAATTCACCCCTCCACTTT

v_call: TRBV3-1/TRBV3-2
clone_size: NA
d_call: NA
j_call: TRBJ2-3
cdr3_aa: CARSLGGGGSDPDTQYF
cdr3_nt: TGTGCCCGCAGCCTTGGGGGTGGGGGGAGTGACCCAGATACGCAGTATTTT

v_call: TRBV7-3
clone_size: NA
d_call: TRBD2
j_call: TRBJ2-5
cdr3_aa: CASSPQASGGQETQYF
cdr3_nt: TGTGCCAGCAGCCCCCAGGCTAGCGGGGGCCAAGAGACCCAGTACTTC

v_call: TRBV24-1
clone_size: NA
d_call: NA
j_call: TRBJ2-5
cdr3_aa: CATSEPGRETQYF
cdr3_nt: TGTGCCACCAGTGAACCAGGGCGGGAGACCCAGTACTTC

v_call: TRBV11-1
clone_size: NA
d_call: TRBD2
j_call: TRBJ2-7
cdr3_aa: CASSASGSSPYEQYF
cdr3_nt: TGTGCCAGCAGCGCTAGCGGGAGTTCCCCCTACGAGCAGTACTTC

v_call: TRBV6-5
clone_size: NA
d_call: NA
j_call: TRBJ1-2
cdr3_aa: CASSRIRDGYGYTF
cdr3_nt: TGTGCCAGCAGCCGAATTCGGGATGGCTATGGCTACACCTTC

v_call: TRBV27
clone_size: NA
d_call: NA
j_call: TRBJ2-1
cdr3_aa: CASSPILVNYNEQFF
cdr3_nt: TGTGCCAGCAGTCCTATCTTGGTAAACTACAATGAGCAGTTCTTC